This T cell receptor (beta chain) came from a study of blood T cell repertoires in COVID-19. The assay was immunoSEQ multiplex PCR, and TCRdb's table has in-frame clones only and misses some. The sample lists 65,000 to 90,000 clones; roughly nine tenths were seen once. This clone turned up a few times. Unmatched junction bases numbered 6, after V lost 8 bases and J lost 0 bases. CDR3 length: 15 amino acids. Per germline, CDR1 MNHEY and CDR2 SVGAGI. Material for sequencing was peripheral blood. This TCR derives from a man aged 80 or over with acute or convalescent COVID-19. The rearrangement joins TRBV6-5 to TRBJ2-3, with 9 bases lining up with TRBD1. This CDR3 is CASGTGTGSTDTQYF. The CDR3 nucleotides are TGTGCCAGCGGAACCGGGACAGGGAGCACAGATACGCAGTATTTT.